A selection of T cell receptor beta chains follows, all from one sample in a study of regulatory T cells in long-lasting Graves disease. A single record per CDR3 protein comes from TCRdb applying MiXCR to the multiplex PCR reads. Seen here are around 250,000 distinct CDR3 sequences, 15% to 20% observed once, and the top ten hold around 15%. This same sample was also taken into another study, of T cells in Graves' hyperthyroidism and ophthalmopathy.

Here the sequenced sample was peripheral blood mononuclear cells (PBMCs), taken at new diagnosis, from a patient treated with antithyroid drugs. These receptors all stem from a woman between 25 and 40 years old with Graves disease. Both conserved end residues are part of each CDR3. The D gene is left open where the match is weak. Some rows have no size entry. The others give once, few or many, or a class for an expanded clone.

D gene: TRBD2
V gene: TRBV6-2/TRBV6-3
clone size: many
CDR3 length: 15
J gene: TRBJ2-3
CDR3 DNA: TGTGCCAGCAGTCCTCTAGCGGGGTACACAGATACGCAGTATTTT
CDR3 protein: CASSPLAGYTDTQYF

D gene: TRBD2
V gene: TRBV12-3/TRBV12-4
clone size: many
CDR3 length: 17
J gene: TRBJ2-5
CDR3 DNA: TGTGCCAGCAGTTTAGGCCGTCTAGCGGGGGTCGGAGAGACCCAGTACTTC
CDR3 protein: CASSLGRLAGVGETQYF

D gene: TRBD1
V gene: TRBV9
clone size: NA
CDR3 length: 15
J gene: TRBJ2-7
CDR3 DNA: TGTGCCAGCAGCTCGAATGACAGGGGGCGAAACGAGCAGTACTTC
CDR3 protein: CASSSNDRGRNEQYF

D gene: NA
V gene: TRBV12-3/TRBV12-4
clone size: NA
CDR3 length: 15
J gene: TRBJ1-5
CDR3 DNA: TGTGCCAGCAGTTTCTCCAGGGGTTCTTATCAGCCCCAGCATTTT
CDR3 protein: CASSFSRGSYQPQHF

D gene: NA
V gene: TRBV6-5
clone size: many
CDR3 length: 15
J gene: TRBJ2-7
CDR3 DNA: TGTGCCAGCAGTTACTCGCAGACTAGCTCCTACGAGCAGTACTTC
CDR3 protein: CASSYSQTSSYEQYF

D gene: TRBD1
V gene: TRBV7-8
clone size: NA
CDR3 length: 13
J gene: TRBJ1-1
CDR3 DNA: TGTGCCAGCAGCTTGGGGACAGTCCCTCCAGCTTTCTTT
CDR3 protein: CASSLGTVPPAFF

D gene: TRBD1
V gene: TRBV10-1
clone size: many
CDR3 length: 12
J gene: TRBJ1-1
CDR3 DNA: TGTGCCAGCAGTCCCGGACAGGGTGAAGCTTTCTTT
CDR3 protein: CASSPGQGEAFF

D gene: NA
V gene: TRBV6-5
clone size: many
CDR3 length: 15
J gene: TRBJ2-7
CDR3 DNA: TGTGCCAGCAGTTACCAACAACCCCAGGGAAACGAGCAGTACTTC
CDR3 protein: CASSYQQPQGNEQYF

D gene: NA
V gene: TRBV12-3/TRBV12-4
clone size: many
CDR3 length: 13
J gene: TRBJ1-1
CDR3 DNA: TGTGCCAGCAGAAACAGGGTAAACACTGAAGCTTTCTTT
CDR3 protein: CASRNRVNTEAFF

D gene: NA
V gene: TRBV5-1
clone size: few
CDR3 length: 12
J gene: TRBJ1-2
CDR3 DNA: TGCGCCAGCAGCTTGGGGCTGGATGGCTACACCTTC
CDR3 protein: CASSLGLDGYTF

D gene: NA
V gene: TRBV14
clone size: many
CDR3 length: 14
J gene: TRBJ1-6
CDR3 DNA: TGTGCCAGCAGCCAAGGGACCCTCGGGCCACCCCTCCACTTT
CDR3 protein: CASSQGTLGPPLHF

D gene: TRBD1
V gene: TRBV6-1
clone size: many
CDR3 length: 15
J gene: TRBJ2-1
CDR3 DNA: TGTGCCAGCAGGGCCGGGACAGGGGGGTACAATGAGCAGTTCTTC
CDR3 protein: CASRAGTGGYNEQFF

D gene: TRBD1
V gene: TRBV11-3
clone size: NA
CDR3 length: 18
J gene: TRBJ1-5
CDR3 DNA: TGTGCCAGCTGCCTCCTTATCCGGGACAGAGGTAGCAATCAGCCCCAGCATTTT
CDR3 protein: CASCLLIRDRGSNQPQHF

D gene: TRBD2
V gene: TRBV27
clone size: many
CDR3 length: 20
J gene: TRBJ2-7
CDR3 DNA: TGTGCCAGCAGTTTATTATCCCGGACTAGCGGGGGGTTCACTGCCTACGAGCAGTACTTC
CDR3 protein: CASSLLSRTSGGFTAYEQYF

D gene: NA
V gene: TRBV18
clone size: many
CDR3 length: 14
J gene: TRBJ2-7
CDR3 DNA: TGTGCCAGCTCACGGTCCGCAGATGCCTACGAGCAGTACTTC
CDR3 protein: CASSRSADAYEQYF

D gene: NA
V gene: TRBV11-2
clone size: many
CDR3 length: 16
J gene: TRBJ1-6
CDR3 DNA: TGTGCCAGCAGACGCCAGAGCTACAGCGATAATTCACCCCTCCACTTT
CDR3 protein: CASRRQSYSDNSPLHF

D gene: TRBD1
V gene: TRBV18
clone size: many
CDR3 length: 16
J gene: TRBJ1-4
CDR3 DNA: TGTGCCAGCTCACCAGTTTTTGGGACAGGGGACGAAAAACTGTTTTTT
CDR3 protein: CASSPVFGTGDEKLFF

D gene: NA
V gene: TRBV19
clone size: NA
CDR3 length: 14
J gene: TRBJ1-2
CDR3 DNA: TGTGCCAGTTCTGATTGGGGGGTCAACTATGGCTACACCTTC
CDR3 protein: CASSDWGVNYGYTF

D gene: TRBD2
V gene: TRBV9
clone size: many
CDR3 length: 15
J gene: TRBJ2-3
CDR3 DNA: TGTGCCAGCGGAGTTGAGAGCGGGGTTTCAGATACGCAGTATTTT
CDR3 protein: CASGVESGVSDTQYF

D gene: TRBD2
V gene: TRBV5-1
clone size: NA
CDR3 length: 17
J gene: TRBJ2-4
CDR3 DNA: TGCGCCAGCAGCTTGGCCCTAGCGGGGGGCAGCGGAAACATTCAGTACTTC
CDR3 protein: CASSLALAGGSGNIQYF

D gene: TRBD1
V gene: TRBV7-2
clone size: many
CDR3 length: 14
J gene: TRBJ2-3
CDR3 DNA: TGTGCCAGCAGCCAGGGACAGGTAGCAGATACGCAGTATTTT
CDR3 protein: CASSQGQVADTQYF

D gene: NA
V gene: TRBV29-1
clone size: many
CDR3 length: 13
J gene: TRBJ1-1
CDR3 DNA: TGCAGCGCCCAGTCGGGACAGAACACTGAAGCTTTCTTT
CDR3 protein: CSAQSGQNTEAFF

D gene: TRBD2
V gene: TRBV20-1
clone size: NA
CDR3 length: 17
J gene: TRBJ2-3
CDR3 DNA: TGCAGTGCTAGTGGGGGGCAGACTAGCGGCCTCACAGATACGCAGTATTTT
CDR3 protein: CSASGGQTSGLTDTQYF

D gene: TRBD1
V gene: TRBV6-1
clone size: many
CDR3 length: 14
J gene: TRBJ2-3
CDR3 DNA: TGTGCCAGTCTGGACAGGGGGCTCACAGATACGCAGTATTTT
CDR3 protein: CASLDRGLTDTQYF